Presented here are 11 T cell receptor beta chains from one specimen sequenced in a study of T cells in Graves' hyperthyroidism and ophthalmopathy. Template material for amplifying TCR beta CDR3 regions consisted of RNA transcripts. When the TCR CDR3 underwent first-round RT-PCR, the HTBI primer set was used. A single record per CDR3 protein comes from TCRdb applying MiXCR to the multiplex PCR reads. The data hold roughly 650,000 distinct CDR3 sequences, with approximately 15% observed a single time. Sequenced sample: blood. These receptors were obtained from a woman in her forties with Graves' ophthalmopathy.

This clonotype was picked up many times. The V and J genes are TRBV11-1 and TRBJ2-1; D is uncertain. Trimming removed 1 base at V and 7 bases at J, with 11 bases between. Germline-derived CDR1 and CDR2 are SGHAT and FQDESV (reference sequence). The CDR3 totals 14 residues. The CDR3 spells CASSLVAWMNEQFF. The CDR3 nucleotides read TGTGCCAGCAGCTTAGTGGCGTGGATGAATGAGCAGTTCTTC.

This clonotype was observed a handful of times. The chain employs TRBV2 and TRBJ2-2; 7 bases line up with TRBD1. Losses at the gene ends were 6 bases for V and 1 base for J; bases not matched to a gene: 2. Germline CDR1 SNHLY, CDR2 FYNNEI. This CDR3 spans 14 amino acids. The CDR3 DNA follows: TGTGCCAGCAGGGGACAGATGAACACCGGGGAGCTGTTTTTT. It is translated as CASRGQMNTGELFF.

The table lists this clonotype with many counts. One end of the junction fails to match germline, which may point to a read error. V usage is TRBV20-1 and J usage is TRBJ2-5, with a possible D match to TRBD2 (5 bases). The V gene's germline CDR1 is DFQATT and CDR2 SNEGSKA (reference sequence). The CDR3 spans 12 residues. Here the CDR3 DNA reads TGCAGTGTTAGAGGGTTGATTGAGACCCAGTACTTC. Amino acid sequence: CSVRGLIETQYF.

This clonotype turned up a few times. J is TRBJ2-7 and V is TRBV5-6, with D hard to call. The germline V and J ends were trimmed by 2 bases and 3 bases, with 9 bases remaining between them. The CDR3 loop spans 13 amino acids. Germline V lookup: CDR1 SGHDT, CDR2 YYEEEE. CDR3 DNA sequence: TGTGCCAGCAGCTTCGGGCTGAACTACGAGCAGTACTTC. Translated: CASSFGLNYEQYF.

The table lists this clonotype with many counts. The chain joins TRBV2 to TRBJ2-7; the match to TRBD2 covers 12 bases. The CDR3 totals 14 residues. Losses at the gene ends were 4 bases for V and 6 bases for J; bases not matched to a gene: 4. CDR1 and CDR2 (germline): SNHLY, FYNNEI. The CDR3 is CASSASGRATEQYF. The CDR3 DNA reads TGTGCCAGCAGTGCTAGCGGGAGGGCTACCGAGCAGTACTTC.

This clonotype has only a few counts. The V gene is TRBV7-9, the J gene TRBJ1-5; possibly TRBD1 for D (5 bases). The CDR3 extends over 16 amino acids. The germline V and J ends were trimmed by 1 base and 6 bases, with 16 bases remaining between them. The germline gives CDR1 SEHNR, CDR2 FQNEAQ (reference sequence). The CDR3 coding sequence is TGTGCCAGCAGCTTAGGGGGCCCGGGGCCGGGTCAGCCCCAGCATTTT. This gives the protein CASSLGGPGPGQPQHF.

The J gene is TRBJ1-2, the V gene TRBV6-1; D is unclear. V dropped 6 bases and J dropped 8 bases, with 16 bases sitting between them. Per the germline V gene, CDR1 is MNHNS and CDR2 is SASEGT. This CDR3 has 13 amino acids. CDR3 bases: TGTGCCAGCAGGCAGGTCCCACTTGGGGGCTACACCTTC. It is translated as CASRQVPLGGYTF.

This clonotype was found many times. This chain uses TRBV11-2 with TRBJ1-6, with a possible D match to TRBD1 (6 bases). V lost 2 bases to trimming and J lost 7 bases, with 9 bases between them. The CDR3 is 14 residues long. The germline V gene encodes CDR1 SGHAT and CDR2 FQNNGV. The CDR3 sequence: CASSLQDSNSPLHF. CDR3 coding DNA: TGTGCCAGCAGCTTACAGGACAGCAATTCACCCCTCCACTTT.

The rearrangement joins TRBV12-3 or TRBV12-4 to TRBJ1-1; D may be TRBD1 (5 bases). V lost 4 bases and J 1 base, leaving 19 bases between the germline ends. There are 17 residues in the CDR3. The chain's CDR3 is CASSSMTASRGNTEAFF. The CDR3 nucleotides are TGTGCCAGCAGTTCGATGACAGCGTCGAGAGGGAACACTGAAGCTTTCTTT.

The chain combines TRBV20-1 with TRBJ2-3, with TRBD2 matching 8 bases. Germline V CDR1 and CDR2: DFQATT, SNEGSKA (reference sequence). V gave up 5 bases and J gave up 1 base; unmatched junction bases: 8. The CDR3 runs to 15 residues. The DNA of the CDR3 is TGCAGTGCTGAAGGGGGTAGCGGGGGCACAGATACGCAGTATTTT. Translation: CSAEGGSGGTDTQYF.

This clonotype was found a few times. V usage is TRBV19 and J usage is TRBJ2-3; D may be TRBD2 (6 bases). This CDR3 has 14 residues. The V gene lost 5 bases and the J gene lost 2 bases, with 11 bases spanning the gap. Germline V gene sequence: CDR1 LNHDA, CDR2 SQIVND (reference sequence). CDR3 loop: CASSDGSATDTQYF. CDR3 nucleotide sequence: TGTGCCAGTAGTGACGGGAGCGCCACAGATACGCAGTATTTT. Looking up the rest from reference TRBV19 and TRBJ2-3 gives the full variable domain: DGGITQSPKYLFRKEGQNVTLSCEQNLNHDAMYWYRQDPGQGLRLIYYSQIVNDFQKGDIAEGYSVSREKKESFPLTVTSAQKNPTAFYLCASSDGSATDTQYFGPGTRLTVL.